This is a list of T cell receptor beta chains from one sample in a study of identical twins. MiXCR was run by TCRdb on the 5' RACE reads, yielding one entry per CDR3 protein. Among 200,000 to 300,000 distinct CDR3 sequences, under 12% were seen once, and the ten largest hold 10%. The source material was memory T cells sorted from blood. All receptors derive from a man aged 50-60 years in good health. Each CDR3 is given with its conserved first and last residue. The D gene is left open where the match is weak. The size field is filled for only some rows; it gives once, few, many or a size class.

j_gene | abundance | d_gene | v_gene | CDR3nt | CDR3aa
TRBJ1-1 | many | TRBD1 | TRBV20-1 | TGCAGTGCTAGTTTGGAGGGGGCCGAAGCTTTCTTT | CSASLEGAEAFF
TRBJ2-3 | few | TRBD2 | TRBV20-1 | TGCAGTGCTAGAGATTGGGGTCTAGCGGGGGGAAACACAGATACGCAGTATTTT | CSARDWGLAGGNTDTQYF
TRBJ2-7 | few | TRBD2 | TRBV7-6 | TGTGCCAGCAGCCGTGGACTAGCCTACGAGCAGTACTTC | CASSRGLAYEQYF
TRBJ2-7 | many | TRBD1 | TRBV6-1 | TGTGCCAGCAGAAGGACAGGGATGAGCTACGAGCAGTACTTC | CASRRTGMSYEQYF
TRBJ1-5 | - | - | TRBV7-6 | TGTGCCAGCAGCTTAAATTCAATCGATCAGCCCCAGCATTTT | CASSLNSIDQPQHF
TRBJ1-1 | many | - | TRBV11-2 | TGTGCCAGCAGCCCCCCCGGGGGGAAGAACACTGAAGCTTTCTTT | CASSPPGGKNTEAFF
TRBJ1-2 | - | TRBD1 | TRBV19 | TGTGCCAGTAGTAGGGGGACAGGCATTTTTAATAACTATGGCTACACCTTC | CASSRGTGIFNNYGYTF
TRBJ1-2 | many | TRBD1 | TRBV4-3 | TGCGCCAGCAGCCAGGGACAGGATAATTCTATGGACTACACCTTC | CASSQGQDNSMDYTF
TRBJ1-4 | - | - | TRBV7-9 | TGTGCCAGCAGCTTGGGACTCGGATCGAATGAAAAACTGTTTTTT | CASSLGLGSNEKLFF
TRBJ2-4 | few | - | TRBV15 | TGTGCCACCAGCAGAGATCCGGAGCTGGAAAACATTCAGTACTTC | CATSRDPELENIQYF
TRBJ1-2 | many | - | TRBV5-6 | TGTGCCAGCAGCCCGAATAGGGGGGACATGTACTATGGCTACACCTTC | CASSPNRGDMYYGYTF
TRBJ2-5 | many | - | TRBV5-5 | TGTGCCAGCAGCTTGGACGCGATGGGGAAAGAGACCCAGTACTTC | CASSLDAMGKETQYF
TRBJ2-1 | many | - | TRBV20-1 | TGCAGTGCTTGGGTGGGGTCTAGCTCCTACAATGAGCAGTTCTTC | CSAWVGSSSYNEQFF
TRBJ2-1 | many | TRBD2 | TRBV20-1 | TGCAGTGCTGCTGGGACTAGTGAAAGCAATGAGCAGTTCTTC | CSAAGTSESNEQFF
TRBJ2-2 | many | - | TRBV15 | TGTGCCACCAGCAGAGATTGGACCGGGGAGCTGTTTTTT | CATSRDWTGELFF
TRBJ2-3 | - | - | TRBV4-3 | TGCGCCAGCAGCCAAGGACAATCATCTATTTATACGCAGTATTTT | CASSQGQSSIYTQYF
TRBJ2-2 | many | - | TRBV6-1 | TGTGCCAGCAAACCCCAAAATGTCGGCGGGGAGCTGTTTTTT | CASKPQNVGGELFF
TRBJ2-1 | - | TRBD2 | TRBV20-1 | TGCAGTGCGACCCTTGGGACTAGTTCCTACAATGAGCAGTTCTTC | CSATLGTSSYNEQFF
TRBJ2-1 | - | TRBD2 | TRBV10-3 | TGTGCCATCAGCGAGACCCCAGCGGGAGGGCCTCGCAATGAGCAGTTCTTC | CAISETPAGGPRNEQFF
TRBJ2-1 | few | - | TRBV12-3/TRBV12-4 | TGTGCCACCACCGGAGGGGAGGCGTCCTACAATGAGCAGTTCTTC | CATTGGEASYNEQFF
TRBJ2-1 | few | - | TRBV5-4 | TGTGCCAGCAGCACGCAGGGGGGATCCTACAATGAGCAGTTCTTC | CASSTQGGSYNEQFF
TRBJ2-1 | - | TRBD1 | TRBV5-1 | TGCGCCAGCTTGACAGGGAACAATGAGCAGTTCTTC | CASLTGNNEQFF
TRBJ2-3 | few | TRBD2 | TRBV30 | TGTGCCTGGAGTCCGGGACTAGCGGCCACAGATACGCAGTATTTT | CAWSPGLAATDTQYF
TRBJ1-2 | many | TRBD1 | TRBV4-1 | TGCGCCAGCAGCCATGAGCGACAGGGGAGGAGAAGTAGCTATGGCTACACCTTC | CASSHERQGRRSSYGYTF
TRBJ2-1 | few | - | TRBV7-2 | TGTGCCAGCAGCCCGCGGGACAGCTTCTACAATGAGCAGTTCTTC | CASSPRDSFYNEQFF
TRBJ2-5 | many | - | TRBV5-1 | TGCGCCAGCAGACTAGTGGGGGCCCGAGAAGAGACCCAGTACTTC | CASRLVGAREETQYF
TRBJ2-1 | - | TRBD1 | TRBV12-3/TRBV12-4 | TGTGCCAGCATTCTCGGGACAGGTCATTACAATGAGCAGTTCTTC | CASILGTGHYNEQFF
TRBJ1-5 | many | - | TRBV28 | TGTGCGATAGAACGTGGTGGGGATAGCAATCAGCCCCAGCATTTT | CAIERGGDSNQPQHF
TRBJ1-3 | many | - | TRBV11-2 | TGTGCCAGCAGCTTGGCAGGGTCTGGAAACACCATATATTTT | CASSLAGSGNTIYF
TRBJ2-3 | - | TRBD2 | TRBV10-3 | TGTGCCATCAGCTCTGGACTAGCGGGAGCAAACACAGATACGCAGTATTTT | CAISSGLAGANTDTQYF
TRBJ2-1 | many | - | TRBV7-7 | TGTGCTAGCAGCTCCGGATTAGGGATAGACAATGAGCAGTTCTTC | CASSSGLGIDNEQFF
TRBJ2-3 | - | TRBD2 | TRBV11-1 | TGTGCCAGCAGCTTAACCCCTAGCGGGGTGCTCACAGATACGCAGTATTTT | CASSLTPSGVLTDTQYF
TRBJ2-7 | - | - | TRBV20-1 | TGCAGTGCTCTGGACAGCAGCTACGAGCAGTACTTC | CSALDSSYEQYF
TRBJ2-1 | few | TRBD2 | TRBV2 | TGTGCCAGCAGTCCAATAGGGACTAGCAATGAGCAGTTCTTC | CASSPIGTSNEQFF
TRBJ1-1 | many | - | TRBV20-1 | TGCAGTGCTAGAGTGATACAGCTGAACACTGAAGCTTTCTTT | CSARVIQLNTEAFF
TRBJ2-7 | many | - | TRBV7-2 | TGTGCCAGCAGCTTAGGCCGGCCTTCACTCTACGAGCAGTACTTC | CASSLGRPSLYEQYF
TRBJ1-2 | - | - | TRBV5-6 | TGTGCCAGCAGCCGGCGGGGGGAAGATGGCTACACCTTC | CASSRRGEDGYTF
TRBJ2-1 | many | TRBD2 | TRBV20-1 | TGCAGTGCTAGAGATGCGGGACTAGCGGTAGGTAATGAGCAGTTCTTC | CSARDAGLAVGNEQFF
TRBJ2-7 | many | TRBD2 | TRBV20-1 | TGCAGTGCTAGTATCGGGACTAGCGGCTACGAGCAGTACTTC | CSASIGTSGYEQYF
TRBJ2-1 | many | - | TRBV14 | TGTGCCAGCAGCCTAGGGTGGGTGAATGAGCAGTTCTTC | CASSLGWVNEQFF
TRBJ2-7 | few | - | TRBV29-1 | TGCAGCGTTGAAGAGACACTTTCGGGCGAGCAGTACTTC | CSVEETLSGEQYF
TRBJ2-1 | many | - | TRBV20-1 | TGCAGTGCTAGAAGGCAGTATCCTTCCTACAATGAGCAGTTCTTC | CSARRQYPSYNEQFF
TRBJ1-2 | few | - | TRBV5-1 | TGCGCCAGCAGCTTGCTACAGTCGGATGGCTACACCTTC | CASSLLQSDGYTF
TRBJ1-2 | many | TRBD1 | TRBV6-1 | TGTGCCAGCAGGACCTTGGACAGGGTTGCCTATGGCTACACCTTC | CASRTLDRVAYGYTF
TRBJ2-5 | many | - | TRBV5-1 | TGCGCCAGCAGCTTACCCTCTGTGGGCCAGTACTTC | CASSLPSVGQYF
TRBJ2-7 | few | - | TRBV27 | TGTGCCAGCAGCCCACACCGGGGCCCTTCCCCCTACGAGCAGTACTTC | CASSPHRGPSPYEQYF
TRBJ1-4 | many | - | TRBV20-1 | TGCAGTGCTAGGGACCCTCAGGGTATAGGGGAAAAACTGTTTTTT | CSARDPQGIGEKLFF
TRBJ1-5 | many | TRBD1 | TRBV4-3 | TGCGCCAGCAGCCAAGACTGGGACAGGGACCCAAATCAGCCCCAGCATTTT | CASSQDWDRDPNQPQHF
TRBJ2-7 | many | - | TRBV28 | TGTGCCAGCAGTACCTCTAAAGATTGGTGGAGGTACGAGCAGTACTTC | CASSTSKDWWRYEQYF
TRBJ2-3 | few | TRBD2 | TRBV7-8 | TGTGCCAGCAGCTTAAGTCTAGCGGACCCCCAACACGTGAATACGCAGTATTTT | CASSLSLADPQHVNTQYF
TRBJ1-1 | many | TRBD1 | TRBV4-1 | TGCGCCAGCAGCCAATGGCAGGGGGGCACTGAAGCTTTCTTT | CASSQWQGGTEAFF
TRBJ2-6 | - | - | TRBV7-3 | TGTGCCAGCAGCTTAACGGGGGCGGGCTCTGGGGCCAACGTCCTGACTTTC | CASSLTGAGSGANVLTF
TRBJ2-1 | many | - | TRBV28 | TGTGCCAGCAGTTTAGCCCCCCCCGGGTGGGAGCAGTTCTTC | CASSLAPPGWEQFF
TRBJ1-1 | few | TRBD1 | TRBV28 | TGTGCCAGCAATCTCGCGGACAGGCGGGCTGAAGCTTTCTTT | CASNLADRRAEAFF
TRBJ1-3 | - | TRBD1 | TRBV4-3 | TGCGCCAGCAGCCAAGAACAGGGGGCAGGAAACACCATATATTTT | CASSQEQGAGNTIYF
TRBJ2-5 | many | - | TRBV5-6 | TGTGCCAGCAGCAGCCGGAAGCGAACACCCCAAGAGACCCAGTACTTC | CASSSRKRTPQETQYF